In this sample, the clone carrying this T cell receptor beta chain turned up a few times. The sample comes from a study of T-cell memory formation after mild COVID-19. TCRdb analysed the 5' RACE reads with MiXCR anew, one entry per CDR3 protein. The profile shows 65,000 to 100,000 distinct CDR3 sequences, roughly 12% of them singletons. Trimming pared 4 bases from V and 5 bases from J, leaving 17 bases between. Germline V lookup: CDR1 SGHVS, CDR2 FQNEAQ. The CDR3 contains 16 residues. The TCR sequence derives from a man younger than 30 who had mild COVID-19 (a few samples of this study predate the infection). Cell type and time point are not known. The chain is built from TRBV7-8 and TRBJ2-2; D possibly corresponds to TRBD1 (6 bases). The source material was PBMCs or a T cell subset sorted from them (not recorded which). CDR3 nucleotide sequence: TGTGCCAGCAGCTGGACCTCCGGGACAATTACCGGGGAGCTGTTTTTT. This gives the protein CASSWTSGTITGELFF.